This T cell receptor (beta chain) originates from a study of siplizumab effects on memory and regulatory T cells. General study findings and limits: With siplizumab, Treg-derived clones averaged around 70% of mappable alloreactive CD4+ clones, versus 26.9% in controls.

Trimming removed 4 bases from V and 6 bases from J, with 10 bases in between. The CDR3 has 12 residues. Germline loops: CDR1 LGHNT, CDR2 FRNRAP. Sequencing used immunoSEQ multiplex PCR; TCRdb keeps in-frame clones, though not all of them. The table has about 91,000 clones, approximately 94% seen once. Remarks on this clone: Its target is unknown.

Sequencing was carried out using CD8+ T cells sorted from blood. This sequence joins TRBV12-5 and TRBJ2-7; no reliable D call. The receptor was isolated from a human donor in good health. The CDR3 here is CASGSHVSEQYF. The CDR3 DNA reads as TGTGCTAGTGGTTCTCATGTGTCCGAGCAGTACTTC.